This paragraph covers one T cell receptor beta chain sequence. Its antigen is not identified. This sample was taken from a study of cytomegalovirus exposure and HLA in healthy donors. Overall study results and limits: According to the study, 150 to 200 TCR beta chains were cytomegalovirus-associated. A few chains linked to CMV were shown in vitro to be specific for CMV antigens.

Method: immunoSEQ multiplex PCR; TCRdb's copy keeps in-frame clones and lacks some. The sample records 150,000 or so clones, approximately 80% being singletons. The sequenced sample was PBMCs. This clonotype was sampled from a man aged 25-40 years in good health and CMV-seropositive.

The CDR3 DNA sequence: TGTGCCAGCAGTGAAGTCGGGGTCGCCAATCAGCCCCAGCATTTT. Protein product: CASSEVGVANQPQHF. The J gene is TRBJ1-5, the V gene TRBV6-1, with D unclear. This CDR3 is 15 amino acids long. Germline-derived CDR1 and CDR2 are MNHNS and SASEGT. Trimming removed 1 base at V and 3 bases at J, with 10 bases between.